Given below is one TCR beta chain in context. The sample belongs to a study of PD-1 blockade in classical Hodgkin lymphoma. Study overall: Nivolumab 3 mg/kg was given intravenously every 2 weeks.

Here immunoSEQ multiplex PCR was the method, and the copy in TCRdb shows in-frame clones only, minus some. The table has around 18,000 clones, 60% to 80% seen once. Time point described: cycle 4 day 1 (C4D1), after 5 to 7 weeks of nivolumab. Every patient was affected by relapse after autologous stem cell transplantation, while exposure to brentuximab vedotin was not uniform. Using magnetic negative selection, the CD4+ T cells were separated out of thawed PBMCs. When best responses were assessed, they were complete response, partial response or progressive disease. Trimming shortened V by 2 bases and J by 2 bases, and 11 bases separated the two germline ends. This CDR3 comprises 14 residues. Per germline, CDR1 SGHNT and CDR2 YYREEE (reference sequence).

The source is a human donor with classical Hodgkin lymphoma. Specimen: CD4+ T cells from blood, collected before the fourth cycle of nivolumab. The genes are TRBV5-4 and TRBJ2-7; D is undetermined. CDR3 DNA sequence: TGTGCCAGCAGCTTTAACGGTCCTCCCTACGAGCAGTACTTC. This encodes CASSFNGPPYEQYF.